This section outlines one T cell receptor (beta chain) sequence together with its context. This clonotype was seen a handful of times. Its antigen is not yet known. No base quality information exists; no much larger clone differs at one position. Libraries were constructed by 5' RACE. These reads were obtained on an Illumina HiSeq 2500. A second 7 to 11 cycle PCR used a sample-barcoded 5' primer and a J-beta primer mix. A unique molecular identifier was introduced onto each TCR beta cDNA molecule by a template-switch 5' adaptor carrying 12 random nucleotides. Each sample yielded at least 2.5 million CDR3-containing paired-end reads. The Mint cDNA synthesis kit, primed by a TRBC-specific oligonucleotide, was used to synthesize first-strand cDNA from all RNA. Following uracil-DNA glycosylase treatment, all cDNA underwent a first 18-cycle PCR with the universal primers M1SS and BC2_uni_R. The study's own analysis went as follows. Normalization of each sample was performed by random selection of 1 million high-quality reads, each carrying a distinct molecular identifier. Instead of being binned into consensus sequences, reads that shared molecular identifiers were thrown out. MiTCR, with a Q25 quality threshold and the strictest error-elimination algorithm, was used for CDR3 identification, clonotype clustering and error correction. Lower-bound total TCR beta diversity was estimated with a nonparametric unseen species model using Euler transformation. The raw public data were reprocessed by TCRdb itself: fastp quality trimming at Q25, MiXCR clonotype calling, in-frame beta chains only. When rows share a CDR3 protein, they turn into one entry using the most common DNA and genes. None of the V and J calls come from the authors' own analysis; TCRdb made them. A total of more than 800,000 distinct CDR3 sequences appear in this sample, 29% of them only once. The ten largest clonotypes hold around 15% of the sample.

This record belongs to a study of blood T cells in healthy people across ages (dated by TCRdb to the mid-2010s). Study-level background: In model experiments, template switching captured about one uniquely barcoded TCR beta cDNA molecule for every two T cells. Four age groups were formed from the donors: young (average 16 years), middle-aged (around 37), aged (about 62) and long-lived (about 80). The study analyzed two additional independent replicas of 1 million unique cDNA reads from the same blood draw for two donors, one aged 18 to 29 and one aged 80 or older. To avoid experimental bias, donors of different ages were randomly spread across the sequencing lanes. The study measured age-related changes in TCR beta repertoire diversity using deep sequencing normalized with unique cDNA molecular identifiers. Here is what the overall study found, with its caveats: The CMV infection status of donors was not known, potentially confounding age-related changes in expanded clonotypes. Estimates of total diversity based on one million sequenced T cells were regarded as lower bounds and as underestimates. As age increased, observed TCR beta diversity per million T cells dropped in a roughly linear way, and a significant reduction was already evident by age 40. The percentage of naive T cells measured by flow cytometry correlated strongly with observed TCR beta diversity. Compared with the aged group, more naive CD4+ T cells, fewer expanded clones and increased TCR diversity were shown by the long-lived group, suggesting age selection. Conclusive comparison of naive and antigen-experienced compartments was prevented by the profiling of bulk unsorted PBMCs.

V is shortened by 1 base, J by 2 bases, and the region joining them spans 9 bases. The germline V gene gives CDR1 as SNHLY and CDR2 as FYNNEI. From the cysteine up to the phenylalanine, the CDR3 has a length of 15 residues. This entry keeps only the CDR3 DNA: 45 bases, framed from base 1. The 40 or so donors, aged 6 to 90 years, were systemically healthy Caucasian individuals from Russia. Each donor gave ten milliliters of peripheral blood, collected into EDTA-treated Vacutainer tubes. Ficoll-Paque density-gradient centrifugation was used to isolate PBMCs, with at least 7 million obtained per sample. Trizol reagent was used to extract total RNA from PBMCs, with at least 5.5 micrograms per sample. Naive CD45RAhigh/CD27high T cell percentages were measured by flow cytometry on a PBMC aliquot from every donor.

Material for sequencing was blood. The rearranged segments are TRBV2 and TRBJ2-1, and the D gene may be TRBD1, 6 bases matching. The receptor was derived from a woman older than 75 in good health. The CDR3 region has the sequence CASSEDRAAYNEQFF. The nucleotides are TGTGCCAGCAGTGAAGACAGGGCGGCCTACAATGAGCAGTTCTTC.